These 16 T cell receptor beta chains originate from one sample sequenced in a study of patients and donors after allogeneic stem cell transplantation (TCRdb year 2020). Library preparation employed RT-PCR. The sequencer was a NextSeq 550. TCRdb reworked the public reads: Q25 trimming with fastp, MiXCR clone assembly, productive beta chains retained. For every CDR3 protein sequence, its rows merge into one entry that carries the most common genes and DNA. This sample is represented by about 230,000 distinct CDR3 sequences; roughly 15% of them were singletons. The top ten hold 11% of the sample. Sequencing input: blood, either unsorted or a sorted T cell fraction (not recorded which). The receptors derive from a human donor who was either an allogeneic HSCT recipient or a stem cell or donor lymphocyte infusion donor (not recorded which). It is not recorded whose cells these are; they may come from a transplant donor.

This clonotype occurred many times. The chain is built from TRBV12-3 or TRBV12-4 and TRBJ1-1; unclear D gene. Trimming left V 4 bases short and J 4 bases short, with 13 bases between. There are 14 residues in the CDR3. The CDR3 nucleotides are TGTGCCAGCAGTTCCGACGGAGGAGGCACTGAAGCTTTCTTT. This gives the protein CASSSDGGGTEAFF.

This clonotype turned up a few times. The chain recombines TRBV12-3 or TRBV12-4 with TRBJ2-1, with D uncertain. This CDR3 is 12 amino acids long. With 6 bases removed from V and 8 bases from J, the gap between germline ends came to 11 bases. CDR3 coding DNA: TGTGCCAGCAGATTTCATATGGATGAGCAGTTCTTC. It encodes CASRFHMDEQFF.

This clonotype was counted many times. Its ends do not fully match the called genes, so a read error is possible. The rearrangement uses TRBV7-7 and TRBJ1-1, with D possibly being TRBD1 (6 bases). The CDR3 is 13 residues long. CDR1 is SSHAT, CDR2 FNYEAQ, per germline (reference sequence). For the CDR3, the DNA is TGTGCTAGCAGCTCGGGACAGAACACTGAAGCTTTCTTT. This codes for CASSSGQNTEAFF.

In its sample, this clonotype was seen many times. The chain carries TRBV12-3 or TRBV12-4 and TRBJ2-3; the D is unclear. The V end lost 0 bases, the J end lost 11 bases, and 9 bases lay between the germline ends. The CDR3 runs to 12 residues. This chain's CDR3 is CASSLAGWRQYF. The CDR3 nucleotides read TGTGCCAGCAGTTTAGCAGGGTGGAGGCAGTATTTT.

This chain links TRBV6-2 or TRBV6-3 with TRBJ2-5; the match to TRBD1 covers 8 bases. V lost 2 bases to trimming and J lost 5 bases; unmatched junction nucleotides: 4. Germline V lookup: CDR1 MNHEY, CDR2 SVGEGT. The CDR3 contains 14 residues. CDR3 coding DNA: TGTGCCAGCAGTTACCGGACAGGGTTGGAGACCCAGTACTTC. Protein sequence: CASSYRTGLETQYF.

This clonotype was observed a few times. The chain has TRBV20-1 and TRBJ2-3; D might be TRBD1 (6 bases). The length of the CDR3 is 15 residues. The germline CDR1 and CDR2 sequences are DFQATT and SNEGSKA (reference sequence). Trimming pared 3 bases from V and 2 bases from J, leaving 15 bases between. In nucleotides, the CDR3 is TGCAGTGCTAGGCCACAGGGCATCTACACAGATACGCAGTATTTT. Translating it yields CSARPQGIYTDTQYF.

This rearrangement joins TRBV18 to TRBJ2-1; D unresolved. Germline values: CDR1 KGHSH, CDR2 LQKENI. The CDR3 covers 13 residues. Trimming cost V 6 bases and J 5 bases, with 11 bases left between them. The CDR3 nucleotides read TGTGCCAGCTCCCTTGGGCCCGACAATGAGCAGTTCTTC. Residues: CASSLGPDNEQFF.

The table lists this clonotype with many counts. V is TRBV7-2 and J is TRBJ1-1; no clear D. From germline, CDR1 is SGHTA and CDR2 FQGNSA. CDR3 length: 15 amino acids. V was pared by 5 bases and J by 2 bases, with 15 bases between. CDR3 bases: TGTGCCAGCAGCCGAGATTCGGCCGCTAACACTGAAGCTTTCTTT. Translated: CASSRDSAANTEAFF.

The genes are TRBV7-2 and TRBJ1-2, with D hard to call. CDR3 length: 13 residues. The germline V gene has CDR1 SGHTA and CDR2 FQGNSA. Trimming removed 1 base from V and 5 bases from J, with 8 bases in between. In nucleotides, the CDR3 is TGTGCCAGCAGCTTAGTCAGCGATTATGGCTACACCTTC. Amino acids: CASSLVSDYGYTF.

This clonotype was counted between two and nine times. This chain connects TRBV3-1 to TRBJ1-1, with D unclear. Trimming pared 6 bases from V and 1 base from J, leaving 9 bases between. The CDR3 spans 13 residues. Germline assignment: CDR1 LGHDT and CDR2 YNNKEL (reference sequence). The CDR3 spells CASSRFPNTEAFF. DNA of the CDR3: TGTGCCAGCAGTCGTTTTCCGAACACTGAAGCTTTCTTT. Combining the CDR3 with reference TRBV3-1 and TRBJ1-1 gives the whole variable domain DTAVSQTPKYLVTQMGNDKSIKCEQNLGHDTMYWYKQDSKKFLKIMFSYNNKELIINETVPNRFSPKSPDKAHLNLHINSLELGDSAVYFCASSRFPNTEAFFGQGTRLTVV.

The J gene is TRBJ2-2, the V gene TRBV7-3; 7 bases match TRBD2. Germline loops: CDR1 SGHTA, CDR2 FQGTGA. The CDR3 is 14 amino acids. V lost 2 bases, J lost 4 bases, and 1 base stayed unmatched. CDR3 bases: TGTGCCAGCAGCTTAGCTAGCGGCACCGGGGAGCTGTTTTTT. Translation: CASSLASGTGELFF.

This clonotype occurred a few times. The chain uses TRBV19 and TRBJ2-3; 9 nucleotides match TRBD1. The V gene's germline CDR1 is LNHDA and CDR2 SQIVND (reference sequence). The trim removed 4 bases at V and 2 bases at J, leaving 4 bases unmatched. The CDR3 totals 15 residues. The CDR3 spells CASSTGTGYTDTQYF. The CDR3 nucleotides read TGTGCCAGTAGTACCGGGACAGGGTACACAGATACGCAGTATTTT.

The chain couples TRBV6-5 to TRBJ1-1; TRBD1 agrees at 7 bases. Germline-derived CDR1 and CDR2 are MNHEY and SVGAGI. CDR3 size: 11 residues. The V segment lost 6 bases and the J segment 10 bases; nucleotides outside the gene matches: 5. The CDR3 region is CASREQGRAFF. CDR3 DNA: TGTGCCAGCAGGGAACAGGGGAGAGCTTTCTTT.

Ten or more counts support this clonotype. The V call is TRBV28, the J call TRBJ2-7; TRBD1 aligns across 8 bases. CDR1 and CDR2 (germline): MDHEN, SYDVKM. The CDR3 is made up of 14 amino acids. J was trimmed by 6 bases and V by 7 bases; bases with no gene match: 11. The CDR3 DNA is TGTGCCAGCACTTACCGGGACAGGTCGCTCGAGCAGTACTTC. This sequence encodes CASTYRDRSLEQYF. The variable domain in full, with the rest retrieved from reference TRBV28 and TRBJ2-7, is DVKVTQSSRYLVKRTGEKVFLECVQDMDHENMFWYRQDPGLGLRLIYFSYDVKMKEKGDIPEGYSVSREKKERFSLILESASTNQTSMYLCASTYRDRSLEQYFGPGTRLTVT.

In its sample, this clonotype was seen a few times. The V call is TRBV5-1, the J call TRBJ1-4; 9 positions match TRBD1. This CDR3 contains 13 residues. In germline, CDR1 is SGHRS, CDR2 YFSETQ. The V segment lost 4 bases and the J segment 7 bases; nucleotides outside the gene matches: 2. The CDR3 region is CASSGDRVEKLFF. The CDR3 DNA sequence: TGCGCCAGCAGCGGGGACAGGGTTGAAAAACTGTTTTTT.

This clonotype was picked up a small number of times. The V gene is TRBV6-1, the J gene TRBJ2-2; 8 bases line up with TRBD2. J lost 0 bases, V lost 6 bases, and 9 bases had no gene match. CDR3 size: 17 residues. The germline gives CDR1 MNHNS, CDR2 SASEGT. This CDR3 reads CASRLTSGRSNTGELFF. The CDR3 nucleotides are TGTGCCAGCAGACTTACTAGCGGTCGCTCGAACACCGGGGAGCTGTTTTTT.